A selection of T cell receptor beta chains follows, all from one sample in a study of low-dose radiotherapy and immunotherapy resistance in tumors. Using its own MiXCR run on the reads, TCRdb lists one record per CDR3 protein. This table has tens of thousands of distinct CDR3 sequences, roughly a sixth appearing once. The sequences come from PBMCs, collected before treatment. The receptor source for this set is a male donor with prostate cancer. CDR3s include the opening cysteine and the closing phenylalanine or tryptophan. The D gene is left open where the match is weak. Clone size is not always given. Where it is, it says once, few, many or a class for expanded clones.

.,.,TRBJ2-7,TRBV6-2/TRBV6-3,CASSRTAGSYNSPLHF,TGTGCCAGCAGTAGGACCGCCGGCTCCTATAATTCACCCCTCCACTTC
.,.,TRBJ2-7,TRBV20-1,CSASPPGRSYEQYF,TGCAGTGCTAGCCCCCCAGGGCGATCCTACGAGCAGTACTTC
many,TRBD2,TRBJ2-7,TRBV7-6,CASIPDRGGGNEQYF,TGTGCCAGCATTCCCGACCGTGGCGGGGGAAACGAGCAGTACTTC
many,TRBD1,TRBJ2-3,TRBV5-5,CASSLDPRGRGDTQYF,TGTGCCAGCAGCTTGGACCCCAGGGGGCGCGGGGATACGCAGTATTTT
many,.,TRBJ1-5,TRBV5-1,CASSLGPGGSNQPQHF,TGCGCCAGCAGTTTGGGGCCGGGGGGAAGCAATCAGCCCCAGCATTTT
many,TRBD1,TRBJ1-4,TRBV2,CASRQGNEKLFF,TGTGCCAGCAGACAGGGGAATGAAAAACTGTTTTTT
many,.,TRBJ2-7,TRBV6-8,CAGGQRGSYEQYF,TGTGCCGGGGGGCAAAGGGGGAGCTACGAGCAGTACTTC
many,.,TRBJ2-1,TRBV12-3/TRBV12-4,CASSQAIGYNEQFF,TGTGCCAGCAGCCAGGCCATAGGTTACAATGAGCAGTTCTTC
many,TRBD1,TRBJ2-3,TRBV27,CASSAWDRGETDTQYF,TGTGCCAGCAGTGCTTGGGACAGGGGGGAGACAGATACGCAGTATTTT
many,.,TRBJ2-2,TRBV7-8,CASSLTQVITSELFF,TGTGCCAGCAGCTTAACGCAGGTGATCACCTCGGAGCTGTTTTTT
.,.,TRBJ2-5,TRBV12-3/TRBV12-4,CASRRQDVETQYF,TGTGCCAGCAGAAGACAGGACGTAGAGACCCAGTACTTC
many,.,TRBJ1-5,TRBV14,CASSQANDGKGFNQPQHF,TGTGCCAGCAGCCAAGCCAACGATGGGAAAGGGTTCAATCAGCCCCAGCATTTT
many,.,TRBJ2-6,TRBV10-3,CAISGLISGANVLTF,TGTGCCATCAGCGGACTGATCTCTGGGGCCAACGTCCTGACTTTC
many,TRBD1,TRBJ1-6,TRBV2,CASSEGSGQTSPLHF,TGTGCCAGCAGTGAAGGATCGGGACAGACTTCACCCCTCCACTTT
many,TRBD2,TRBJ2-3,TRBV7-8,CASSLLGLAGTSRTDTQYF,TGTGCCAGCAGCTTATTAGGGCTAGCGGGTACCTCACGGACAGATACGCAGTATTTT
.,.,TRBJ2-7,TRBV21-1,CAREQGTSYEQYF,TGTGCCAGAGAACAGGGGACTTCCTACGAGCAGTACTTC
many,.,TRBJ1-1,TRBV5-1,CASTGLDTEAFF,TGCGCCAGCACCGGGCTAGACACTGAAGCTTTCTTT
many,.,TRBJ1-6,TRBV2,CASSPELSAGSYNSPLHF,TGTGCCAGCAGTCCTGAGTTGTCCGCGGGCTCCTATAATTCACCCCTCCACTTT
many,TRBD1,TRBJ2-3,TRBV6-1,CASTPGTAATDTQYF,TGTGCCAGCACCCCCGGGACAGCAGCCACAGATACGCAGTATTTT
many,.,TRBJ2-1,TRBV6-2/TRBV6-3,CASSYGSSNEQFF,TGTGCCAGCAGTTACGGGTCTAGCAATGAGCAGTTCTTC
many,.,TRBJ2-3,TRBV11-2,CASRADTNTDTQYF,TGTGCCAGCAGAGCGGACACAAACACAGATACGCAGTATTTT
many,.,TRBJ2-7,TRBV10-3,CAISDHTSTGIYEQYF,TGTGCCATCAGTGACCACACTTCCACAGGGATATACGAGCAGTACTTC
many,.,TRBJ1-4,TRBV5-8,CASSSDRRTANEKLFF,TGTGCCAGCAGCTCAGACCGACGGACCGCTAATGAAAAACTGTTTTTT
many,.,TRBJ2-7,TRBV5-1,CASSPTVSYEQYF,TGCGCCAGCAGCCCGACAGTGTCCTACGAGCAGTACTTC
many,.,TRBJ2-4,TRBV7-2,CASSQRGGDGKNIQYF,TGTGCCAGCAGCCAGAGAGGAGGGGATGGGAAAAACATTCAGTACTTC
.,TRBD1,TRBJ1-6,TRBV20-1,CSARRRQGSNSPLHF,TGCAGTGCTAGACGTAGACAGGGCTCGAATTCACCCCTCCACTTT
.,TRBD2,TRBJ2-7,TRBV12-3/TRBV12-4,CASSEPGLAIHEQYF,TGTGCCAGCAGTGAACCGGGACTAGCGATCCACGAGCAGTACTTC
many,TRBD1,TRBJ2-7,TRBV5-1,CASSSTRLGTGAYEQYF,TGCGCCAGCAGCTCAACTAGGTTGGGGACAGGGGCCTACGAGCAGTACTTC
.,.,TRBJ1-5,TRBV3-1,CASSQDPGSVQPQHF,TGTGCCAGCAGCCAAGATCCAGGGTCTGTTCAGCCCCAGCATTTT
many,.,TRBJ2-1,TRBV6-2/TRBV6-3,CASSRLGSSYNEQFF,TGTGCCAGCAGCCGACTGGGGTCCTCCTACAATGAGCAGTTCTTC
many,.,TRBJ2-5,TRBV20-1,CSARDRGASQETQYF,TGCAGTGCTAGAGATAGAGGGGCCTCCCAAGAGACCCAGTACTTC
many,.,TRBJ2-3,TRBV14,CASSQAGSTDTQYF,TGTGCCAGCAGCCAAGCCGGGTCCACAGATACGCAGTATTTT
many,.,TRBJ2-3,TRBV5-6,CASSFIPGLVTDTQYF,TGTGCCAGCAGCTTCATTCCGGGACTGGTGACAGATACGCAGTATTTT
once,.,TRBJ2-2,TRBV5-5,CASSLTPDLNTGELFF,TGTGCCAGCAGCCTAACCCCGGACCTGAACACCGGGGAGCTGTTTTTT
many,TRBD2,TRBJ2-1,TRBV14,CASSQNVGAGGSSYNEQFF,TGTGCCAGCAGCCAAAATGTGGGAGCGGGGGGGAGCTCCTACAATGAGCAGTTCTTC
many,.,TRBJ2-7,TRBV27,CASKPLTGSYEQYF,TGTGCCAGCAAGCCGCTTACAGGATCCTACGAGCAGTACTTC
many,.,TRBJ2-3,TRBV2,CASSGLLRDTQYF,TGTGCCAGCAGCGGACTTCTTAGGGATACGCAGTATTTT
many,TRBD1,TRBJ2-1,TRBV3-1,CASSHIRRGQGYEQFF,TGTGCCAGCAGCCACATCCGTCGGGGACAGGGTTATGAGCAGTTCTTC
many,.,TRBJ2-4,TRBV12-3/TRBV12-4,CASSFFEEGSIQYF,TGTGCCAGCAGTTTTTTCGAAGAGGGGAGCATTCAGTACTTC
.,TRBD2,TRBJ2-5,TRBV5-1,CASSSGLAMETQYF,TGCGCCAGCAGCTCGGGACTAGCGATGGAGACCCAGTACTTC
many,.,TRBJ1-1,TRBV5-1,CASSSRGEMNTEAFF,TGCGCCAGCAGCTCCAGGGGCGAAATGAACACTGAAGCTTTCTTT
many,TRBD2,TRBJ2-2,TRBV15,CATEPQRGVKTGELFF,TGTGCCACCGAACCCCAGCGGGGGGTCAAAACCGGGGAGCTGTTTTTT
.,TRBD2,TRBJ2-1,TRBV14,CASSTRGGVGEQFF,TGTGCCAGCAGCACGCGGGGGGGCGTCGGTGAGCAGTTCTTC
many,.,TRBJ1-6,TRBV11-2,CASSSGTLINSPLHF,TGTGCCAGCAGCTCCGGGACACTTATTAATTCACCCCTCCACTTT